In this sample, the clone carrying this T cell receptor beta chain turned up a few times. Its antigen is as yet unknown. The same CDR3 also results from other DNA sequences found in this sample. This was the immunoSEQ version 4 assay in survey mode. Repertoires were generated with immunoSEQ multiplex PCR, while TCRdb's copy carries only in-frame clones and drops some. Among roughly 35,000 clones listed, 87% were seen once. This sample is drawn from a study of persistence of HIV-infected CD4 T cells. Anti-CD3/anti-CD28 beads served as a nonspecific positive control stimulus. CD4+ T cells upregulating both CD40 ligand and CD69 were sorted as responding cells. Adults with HIV-1 started suppressive ART while chronically infected. Donors had CD4+ T cell counts above 400 cells/uL and were CMV-seropositive. Study observations and caveats: Degenerate expanded CDR3beta sequences were enriched among CMV- and Gag-responding cells. Proviral oligoclonality tracked with TCR oligoclonality within the same sorted cells.

The CDR3 loop spans 14 amino acids. Germline CDR1 KGHSH, CDR2 LQKENI. Trimming took off 2 bases at V and 1 base at J, with 8 bases between the two ends. The receptor's source is an adult man with HIV who was CMV-seropositive. The J gene is TRBJ1-1, the V gene TRBV18; D gene ambiguous. The starting material was CD4+ T cells sorted from PBMCs after roughly 18-hour stimulation, obtained from a patient who received antiretroviral therapy. The CDR3 loop is CASSPNPGNTEAFF. The CDR3 coding sequence is TGTGCCAGCTCACCAAATCCAGGGAACACTGAAGCTTTCTTT.